This is a list of T cell receptor beta chains from one sample in a study of T cells in Graves' hyperthyroidism and ophthalmopathy. TCRdb redid the calling of the multiplex PCR reads with MiXCR, one entry per CDR3 protein. Among some 490,000 distinct CDR3 sequences, less than 25% were seen once, and the ten largest hold about half. Material: blood. These receptors came from a woman in her seventies with Graves' ophthalmopathy. CDR3s include the opening cysteine and the closing phenylalanine or tryptophan. Fields, in order: CDR3 protein, CDR3 DNA, D gene, V gene, clone size, J gene. The D gene is left open where the match is weak. Size values are once, few and many counts, or a class for expanded clones, and some rows have none.

CASSPGGNGEAFF TGTGCCAGTAGTCCGGGTGGTAACGGTGAAGCTTTCTTT - TRBV19 - TRBJ1-1
CASSPDQIPDTQYF TGTGCCAGCTCACCGGACCAGATACCCGATACGCAGTATTTT - TRBV18 - TRBJ2-3
CASSSNTEAFF TGTGCCAGCAGCTCGAACACTGAAGCTTTCTTT - TRBV7-2 many TRBJ1-1
CASSVGSGTEQFF TGTGCCAGCAGCGTAGGAAGCGGGACTGAGCAGTTCTTC TRBD2 TRBV7-9 few TRBJ2-1
CASSLGPPPAYNEQFF TGTGCCAGCAGCTTAGGGCCCCCTCCCGCCTACAATGAGCAGTTCTTC - TRBV7-2 many TRBJ2-1
CASGGHEQFF TGTGCCAGCGGTGGGCATGAGCAGTTCTTC - TRBV28 - TRBJ2-1
CASSTPFSEEQFF TGTGCCAGCAGCACACCCTTTAGCGAAGAGCAGTTCTTC - TRBV7-9 - TRBJ2-1
CSARIPPAGPDTQYF TGCAGTGCTAGGATACCGCCGGCAGGGCCAGATACGCAGTATTTT - TRBV20-1 - TRBJ2-3
CAISESTGLAGATQYF TGTGCCATCAGTGAGTCGACAGGACTAGCGGGTGCGACCCAGTACTTC TRBD2 TRBV10-3 - TRBJ2-5
CASSPPDSQIEAFF TGTGCCAGCTCACCTCCGGACAGCCAGATTGAAGCTTTCTTT - TRBV18 - TRBJ1-1
CASSSQFTDTQYF TGTGCCAGCAGCTCGCAATTCACAGATACGCAGTATTTT - TRBV7-6 - TRBJ2-3
CASSLVSSGSYNEQFF TGCGCCAGCAGCTTGGTCTCTAGCGGGTCCTACAATGAGCAGTTCTTC TRBD2 TRBV5-1 few TRBJ2-1
CASSLDPGTRNEQYF TGTGCCAGCAGCCTGGACCCAGGAACCCGAAACGAGCAGTACTTC - TRBV7-2 - TRBJ2-7
CASSQGQGVINQPQHF TGTGCCAGCAGTCAGGGACAGGGGGTGATCAATCAGCCCCAGCATTTT TRBD1 TRBV12-3/TRBV12-4 - TRBJ1-5
CASSAGTSLYEQYF TGTGCCAGCAGCGCCGGGACATCTCTCTACGAGCAGTACTTC - TRBV9 - TRBJ2-7
CASSQNQGGYGYTF TGTGCCAGCAGTCAAAACCAGGGGGGCTATGGCTACACCTTC TRBD1 TRBV7-2 many TRBJ1-2
CASSQGVLSTEAFF TGTGCCAGCAGCCAAGGGGTATTGAGTACTGAAGCTTTCTTT - TRBV3-1 - TRBJ1-1
CALTPRTLYEQYF TGTGCTCTAACACCCCGGACGCTCTACGAGCAGTACTTC - TRBV30 many TRBJ2-7
CAARGTESSYEQYF TGTGCCGCCCGAGGGACCGAAAGCTCCTACGAGCAGTACTTC - TRBV24-1 many TRBJ2-7
CASSEQRGPHGYTF TGTGCCAGCAGTGAACAGAGGGGGCCCCATGGCTACACCTTC TRBD1 TRBV6-1 - TRBJ1-2
CASSEPSGRSWYEQYF TGTGCCAGCAGTGAGCCTAGCGGGAGAAGCTGGTACGAGCAGTACTTC TRBD2 TRBV12-3/TRBV12-4 many TRBJ2-7
CASGTGGPSGTDTQYF TGTGCCAGCGGAACGGGAGGGCCCTCGGGGACAGATACGCAGTATTTT TRBD2 TRBV6-1 few TRBJ2-3
CSASFSGAIPNQPQHF TGCAGTGCTAGCTTTTCGGGGGCGATTCCCAATCAGCCCCAGCATTTT - TRBV20-1 - TRBJ1-5
CASSPFAPGGIYTGELFF TGTGCCAGCAGTCCTTTTGCCCCCGGCGGCATCTACACCGGGGAGCTGTTTTTT - TRBV6-1 few TRBJ2-2
CASSQEASGRGDEQFF TGCGCCAGCAGCCAAGAAGCGAGCGGGAGGGGCGATGAGCAGTTCTTC TRBD2 TRBV4-1 few TRBJ2-1
CASSVGDLKSYEQYF TGTGCCAGCAGCGTAGGGGATTTAAAGTCCTACGAGCAGTACTTC - TRBV9 - TRBJ2-7
CASSFLGGRGGELFF TGTGCCAGCAGCTTTCTCGGGGGGAGAGGCGGGGAGCTGTTTTTT TRBD2 TRBV7-2 few TRBJ2-2
CAWSVTSGGPYEQYF TGTGCCTGGAGTGTGACTAGCGGGGGACCCTACGAGCAGTACTTC TRBD2 TRBV30 - TRBJ2-7
CASSPTRSGEQYF TGTGCCAGCTCACCGACTCGGTCCGGCGAGCAGTACTTC - TRBV18 few TRBJ2-7
CSARDLLSPNRGYTF TGCAGTGCTAGAGATCTGCTCAGCCCCAATCGTGGCTACACCTTC - TRBV20-1 few TRBJ1-2
CASSLEVPMNTEAFF TGTGCCAGCAGCTTAGAAGTACCGATGAACACTGAAGCTTTCTTT - TRBV11-2 many TRBJ1-1
CASSPFLRGEQYF TGTGCCAGCAGCCCATTCCTAAGGGGCGAGCAGTACTTC - TRBV12-3/TRBV12-4 few TRBJ2-7
CASSLGQGDTDTQYF TGCGCCAGCAGCTTGGGACAGGGAGACACAGATACGCAGTATTTT TRBD1 TRBV5-1 many TRBJ2-3
CASSLLMGSYNEQFF TGTGCCAGCAGCTTACTGATGGGCTCCTACAATGAGCAGTTCTTC - TRBV7-3 few TRBJ2-1
CASSFPTGQDSPLHF TGTGCCAGCAGTTTCCCAACAGGGCAAGATTCACCCCTCCACTTT - TRBV28 many TRBJ1-6
CASRDRGNPPLHF TGTGCCAGCAGGGACAGGGGTAATCCACCCCTCCACTTT TRBD1 TRBV28 - TRBJ1-6
CASSLPPGPSYEQYF TGTGCCAGCTCACTGCCTCCGGGACCGAGCTACGAGCAGTACTTC - TRBV18 few TRBJ2-7
CASSPFNNEQFF TGTGCCAGCAGTCCCTTTAACAATGAGCAGTTCTTC - TRBV2 many TRBJ2-1
CACRRVTEAFF TGTGCCTGCCGGAGGGTCACTGAAGCTTTCTTT - TRBV30 few TRBJ1-1
CSVRMGGGPYEQYF TGCAGCGTCCGGATGGGGGGGGGACCCTACGAGCAGTACTTC TRBD2 TRBV29-1 - TRBJ2-7
CSARRWREGQETQYF TGCAGTGCTAGGAGGTGGCGGGAGGGCCAAGAGACCCAGTACTTC TRBD2 TRBV20-1 - TRBJ2-5
CASRRTGNTIYF TGTGCCAGCAGGAGAACTGGAAACACCATATATTTT - TRBV6-1 - TRBJ1-3
CASSLGTLNTGELFF TGTGCCAGCAGCTTGGGGACGTTGAACACCGGGGAGCTGTTTTTT - TRBV7-8 - TRBJ2-2
CATSSLGAGDTQYF TGTGCCACCAGCAGCTTGGGGGCAGGAGATACGCAGTATTTT - TRBV15 few TRBJ2-3
CSVVGQGVTEAFF TGCAGCGTTGTGGGCCAGGGAGTCACTGAAGCTTTCTTT - TRBV29-1 many TRBJ1-1
CASTLSFGVPEAFF TGTGCCAGCACTCTTTCTTTCGGGGTTCCGGAAGCTTTCTTT - TRBV7-2 few TRBJ1-1
CAISEGGRHKNTGELFF TGTGCCATCAGTGAAGGCGGGAGACACAAAAACACCGGGGAGCTGTTTTTT TRBD2 TRBV10-3 many TRBJ2-2
CASSYTATSGTYNEQFF TGTGCCAGCAGTTATACCGCTACTAGCGGAACCTACAATGAGCAGTTCTTC TRBD2 TRBV6-1 few TRBJ2-1